These 6 T cell receptor beta chains came from one sample sequenced in a study of beta chain features in type 1 diabetes. Expressed TCRB transcripts were sequenced after all isolated RNA was converted to cDNA. Sequencing used immunoSEQ multiplex PCR; TCRdb keeps in-frame clones, though not all of them. This table has a few hundred thousand clones, roughly 21% appearing once. The sequencing sample was made of naive CD4+ T cells from blood. These receptors were collected from a woman under 30 in good health.

The chain couples TRBV4-2 to TRBJ1-2; 8 nucleotides match TRBD1. The germline CDR1 and CDR2 sequences are LGHNA and YNFKEQ. The CDR3 spans 15 residues. V gave up 4 bases and J gave up 7 bases; unmatched junction bases: 11. CDR3: CASSPKGTGPGGYTF. CDR3 nucleotide sequence: TGTGCCAGCAGCCCGAAAGGGACAGGCCCCGGTGGCTACACCTTC.

The V call is TRBV7-9, the J call TRBJ1-6; 7 bases match TRBD1. From germline, CDR1 is SEHNR and CDR2 FQNEAQ (reference sequence). Trimming removed 4 bases from V and 3 bases from J; junction bases left unmatched: 6. The CDR3 runs 16 residues. The CDR3 DNA reads TGTGCCAGCAGCTCTGAACAGGGGCGCTATAATTCACCCCTCCACTTT. Translating it yields CASSSEQGRYNSPLHF.

This clone was seen a handful of times. The CDR3 DNA reads as TGTGCCGGGACCGGGGCCAAGGGGGATGGCTACACCTTC. It is translated as CAGTGAKGDGYTF. V usage is TRBV2 and J usage is TRBJ1-2; D is possibly TRBD1 (6 bases). The germline V and J ends were trimmed by 11 bases and 6 bases, with 19 bases remaining between them. The CDR3 runs to 13 residues. The germline gives CDR1 SNHLY, CDR2 FYNNEI.

The table lists this clone with a few counts. This sequence joins TRBV5-6 and TRBJ2-5, with D possibly TRBD2 on 5 matching bases. Germline CDR1 and CDR2: SGHDT and YYEEEE. This CDR3 spans 14 amino acids. The V end was cut by 4 bases, the J end by 4 bases, with 14 bases between. The CDR3 DNA follows: TGTGCCAGCAGCGGTCGATCGGCGGGAGAGACCCAGTACTTC. As protein: CASSGRSAGETQYF.

The rearrangement links TRBV9 to TRBJ2-7, with no clear D. CDR3 length equals 11 residues. Trimming left V 0 bases short and J 7 bases short, with 5 bases between. Germline CDR1 and CDR2: SGDLS and YYNGEE. CDR3 nucleotides: TGTGCCAGCAGCGTAGGAGGTGAGCAGTACTTC. Translation gives CASSVGGEQYF. The full variable domain, completed using reference TRBV9 and TRBJ2-7, is DSGVTQTPKHLITATGQRVTLRCSPRSGDLSVYWYQQSLDQGLQFLIQYYNGEERAKGNILERFSAQQFPDLHSELNLSSLELGDSALYFCASSVGGEQYFGPGTRLTVT.

The genes are TRBV30 and TRBJ2-3; D is possibly TRBD1 (5 bases). V shed 5 bases and J shed 0 bases, with 9 bases lying between them. The CDR3 contains 13 residues. The germline CDR1 and CDR2 sequences are GTSNPN and SVGIG (reference sequence). The CDR3 is CAWRQPSTDTQYF. The CDR3 coding sequence is TGTGCCTGGCGACAGCCGAGCACAGATACGCAGTATTTT. The whole variable domain, filled in from reference TRBV30 and TRBJ2-3, reads SQTIHQWPATLVQPVGSPLSLECTVEGTSNPNLYWYRQAAGRGLQLLFYSVGIGQISSEVPQNLSASRPQDRQFILSSKKLLLSDSGFYLCAWRQPSTDTQYFGPGTRLTVL.